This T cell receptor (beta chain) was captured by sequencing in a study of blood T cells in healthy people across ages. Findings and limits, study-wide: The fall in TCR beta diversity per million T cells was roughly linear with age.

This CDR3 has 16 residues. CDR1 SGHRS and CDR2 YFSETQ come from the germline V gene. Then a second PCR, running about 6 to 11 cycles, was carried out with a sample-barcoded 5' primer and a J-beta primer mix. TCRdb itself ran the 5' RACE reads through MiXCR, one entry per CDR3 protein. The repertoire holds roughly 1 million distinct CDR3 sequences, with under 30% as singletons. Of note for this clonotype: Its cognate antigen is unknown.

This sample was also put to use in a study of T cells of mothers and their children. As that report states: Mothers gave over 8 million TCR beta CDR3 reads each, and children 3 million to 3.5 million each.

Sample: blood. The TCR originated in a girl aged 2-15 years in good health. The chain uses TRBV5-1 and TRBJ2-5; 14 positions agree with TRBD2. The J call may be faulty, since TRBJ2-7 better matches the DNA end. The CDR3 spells CASSLNGGLAGAEQYF. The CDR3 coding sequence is TGCGCCAGCAGCTTGAATGGGGGACTAGCGGGAGCCGAGCAGTACTTC.